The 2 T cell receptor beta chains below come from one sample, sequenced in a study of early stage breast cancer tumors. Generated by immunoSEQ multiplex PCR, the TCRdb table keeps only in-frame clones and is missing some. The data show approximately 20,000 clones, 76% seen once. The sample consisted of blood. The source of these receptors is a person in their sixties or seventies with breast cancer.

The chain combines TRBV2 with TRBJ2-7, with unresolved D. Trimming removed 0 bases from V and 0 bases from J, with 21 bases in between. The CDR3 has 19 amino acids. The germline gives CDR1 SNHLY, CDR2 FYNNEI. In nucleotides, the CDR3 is TGTGCCAGCAGTGAAGCGCTTGCGGCCCTGCTTGGTTTCTCCTACGAGCAGTACTTC. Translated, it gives CASSEALAALLGFSYEQYF. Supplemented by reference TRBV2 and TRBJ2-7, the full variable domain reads EPEVTQTPSHQVTQMGQEVILRCVPISNHLYFYWYRQILGQKVEFLVSFYNNEISEKSEIFDDQFSVERPDGSNFTLKIRSTKLEDSAMYFCASSEALAALLGFSYEQYFGPGTRLTVT.

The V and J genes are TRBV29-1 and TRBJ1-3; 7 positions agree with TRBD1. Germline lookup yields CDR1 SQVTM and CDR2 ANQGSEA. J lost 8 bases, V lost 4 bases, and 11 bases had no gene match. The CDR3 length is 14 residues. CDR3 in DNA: TGCAGCGTTGGTGGTGGGGGAAGGGGGCACACCATATATTTT. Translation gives CSVGGGGRGHTIYF.